This is a list of T cell receptor beta chains from one sample in a study of blood T cell repertoires in COVID-19. Profiled with immunoSEQ multiplex PCR; TCRdb holds only in-frame clones, not every one. Counted here are 150,000 to 200,000 clones, 82% occurring once; the ten biggest clones make up more than 6%. The sequenced sample was peripheral blood. The receptors stem from a woman aged 40 to 50 with COVID-19, enrolled during active disease. The CDR3 runs from the conserved cysteine through the conserved F or W. D genes are given only for firm matches. Expanded clones get a size class; other rows say once, few or many, or leave the size out.

J	D	size	V	length	DNA	CDR3
TRBJ2-2	TRBD2	NA	TRBV7-8	15	TGTGCCAGCAGCTTCTTGGCGGGAGGGGGCGGGGAGCTGTTTTTT	CASSFLAGGGGELFF
TRBJ1-2	NA	NA	TRBV19	12	TGTGCCATAAATACGGTTAACTATGGCTACACCTTC	CAINTVNYGYTF
TRBJ2-5	NA	NA	TRBV28	17	TGTGCCAGCAGTTTTCCTGGGGCAGCAAATTATCAAGAGACCCAGTACTTC	CASSFPGAANYQETQYF
TRBJ2-3	NA	NA	TRBV6-2/TRBV6-3	15	TGTGCCAGCAGTAAAATCCGGGACTTCACAGATACGCAGTATTTT	CASSKIRDFTDTQYF
TRBJ1-5	TRBD1	many	TRBV7-6	15	TGTGCCAGCAGCCCCGGGACAGGGAGCAATCAGCCCCAGCATTTT	CASSPGTGSNQPQHF
TRBJ2-5	NA	medium-sized	TRBV3-1/TRBV3-2	16	TGTGCCAGCAGCCAAGAAAGTGGGGGCGCCGGGGAGACCCAGTACTTC	CASSQESGGAGETQYF
TRBJ2-1	NA	NA	TRBV5-1	13	TGCGCCAGCAGCTTGGGTCTAGCGAATGAGCAGTTCTTC	CASSLGLANEQFF
TRBJ2-1	TRBD2	few	TRBV12-5	16	TGTGCTAGTGGTACCGCTAGCGGCAACTCCTACAATGAGCAGTTCTTC	CASGTASGNSYNEQFF
TRBJ1-4	TRBD1	NA	TRBV6-5	14	TGTGCCAGCAGCCGAGGGGGCGCAGGTGAAAAACTGTTTTTT	CASSRGGAGEKLFF
TRBJ1-4	NA	NA	TRBV7-9	14	TGTGCCAGCAGGGTACAGGGAGGGGGTGAAAAACTGTTTTTT	CASRVQGGGEKLFF
TRBJ1-4	NA	few	TRBV10-1	15	TGCGCCAGCAGTCTCGGACAGCCCACTAATGAAAAACTGTTTTTT	CASSLGQPTNEKLFF
TRBJ2-2	NA	once	TRBV5-5	14	TGTGCCAGCAGCTACCAGAGCGGGACCGGGGAGCTGTTTTTT	CASSYQSGTGELFF
TRBJ1-2	NA	NA	TRBV20-1	10	TGCAGTGCCCTATACTATGGCTACACCTTC	CSALYYGYTF
TRBJ2-2	NA	NA	TRBV12-3/TRBV12-4	11	TGTGCCAGCAGTTCGAGTGGGGAGCTGTTTTTT	CASSSSGELFF
TRBJ1-6	NA	NA	TRBV5-5	16	TGTGCCAGCAGCCCGGTGGCGGGGAACTATAATTCACCCCTCCACTTT	CASSPVAGNYNSPLHF
TRBJ1-1	NA	NA	TRBV6-5	14	TGTGCCAGCAGTTACTCGACACAGGTATCTGAAGCTTTCTTT	CASSYSTQVSEAFF
TRBJ1-5	NA	NA	TRBV30	13	TGTGCCTGGAGTAGCGATAGCAATCAGCCCCAGCATTTT	CAWSSDSNQPQHF
TRBJ2-6	NA	NA	TRBV7-8	16	TGTGCCAGCAGCCGGGACACTACTTCTGGGGCCAACGTCCTGACTTTC	CASSRDTTSGANVLTF
TRBJ2-1	NA	few	TRBV5-6	13	TGTGCCAGCAGCTTGACAGATAACAATGAGCAGTTCTTC	CASSLTDNNEQFF
TRBJ1-1	NA	NA	TRBV5-1	15	TGCGCCAGCAGCTTTTCCCAGGGGAGTACCACTGAAGCTTTCTTT	CASSFSQGSTTEAFF
TRBJ1-4	NA	NA	TRBV28	14	TGTGCCAGCAGCTCCAGGGGAGGGGGTGAAAAACTGTTTTTT	CASSSRGGGEKLFF
TRBJ2-5	TRBD1	few	TRBV6-6	15	TGTGCCAGCAGTAGACAGGGAACCAGTCAAGAGACCCAGTACTTC	CASSRQGTSQETQYF
TRBJ2-2	TRBD2	NA	TRBV18	17	TGTGCCAGCTCAAAAGGGACTAGCGGGAGGAACACCGGGGAGCTGTTTTTT	CASSKGTSGRNTGELFF
TRBJ2-1	TRBD2	NA	TRBV18	15	TGTGCCAGCTCACCACTAGCGGGAGGGAACAATGAGCAGTTCTTC	CASSPLAGGNNEQFF
TRBJ1-5	TRBD1	NA	TRBV3-1/TRBV3-2	14	TGTGCCAGCAGCCCAGGGACAGGGAAACAGCCCCAGCATTTT	CASSPGTGKQPQHF
TRBJ2-2	NA	once	TRBV3-1/TRBV3-2	15	TGTGCCAGCAGCCCAACCGACTCGGGAACCGGGGAGCTGTTTTTT	CASSPTDSGTGELFF
TRBJ2-5	TRBD2	NA	TRBV28	14	TGTGCCAGCAGTCCCCCGGGGGGGGCCGAGACCCAGTACTTC	CASSPPGGAETQYF
TRBJ1-2	TRBD1	NA	TRBV28	13	TGTGCCAGCAGCCTCGGACAGGGTTACGGCTACACCTTC	CASSLGQGYGYTF
TRBJ1-3	NA	NA	TRBV3-1/TRBV3-2	15	TGTGCCAGCAGCCCCAGGCGAAAGTCTGGAAACACCATATATTTT	CASSPRRKSGNTIYF
TRBJ2-5	NA	NA	TRBV6-5	15	TGTGCCAGCAGTTACCCGGCCCAGGGAAGAGAGACCCAGTACTTC	CASSYPAQGRETQYF
TRBJ1-2	TRBD1	NA	TRBV3-1/TRBV3-2	14	TGTGCCAGCAAGAGGACAGGGTCCCTCTATGGCTACACCTTC	CASKRTGSLYGYTF
TRBJ1-6	NA	NA	TRBV19	14	TGTGCCAGTAGACCGGGACAACTGGGTTCACCCCTCCACTTT	CASRPGQLGSPLHF
TRBJ2-3	TRBD2	NA	TRBV5-1	17	TGCGCCAGCAGCGACCTGACTAGCGGGAGTCGTGTAGATACGCAGTATTTT	CASSDLTSGSRVDTQYF
TRBJ2-2	NA	NA	TRBV6-5	14	TGTGCCAGCAGTACGGACAGAAGCACCGGGGAGCTGTTTTTT	CASSTDRSTGELFF
TRBJ2-1	NA	NA	TRBV11-3	15	TGTGCCAGCAGTCCAAACACGGGCTCCTACAATGAGCAGTTCTTC	CASSPNTGSYNEQFF
TRBJ2-7	TRBD1	once	TRBV27	15	TGTGCCAGCAGTTTAGGGTCGACAGGGCAGGACGAGCAGTACTTC	CASSLGSTGQDEQYF
TRBJ2-7	NA	NA	TRBV23-1	15	TGCGCCAGCAGTCAATCTCAGGGCAGAACCTACGAGCAGTACTTC	CASSQSQGRTYEQYF
TRBJ1-6	NA	NA	TRBV4-2	16	TGTGCCAGCAGCCACACTTTCCGGGCCTATAATTCACCCCTCCACTTT	CASSHTFRAYNSPLHF
TRBJ2-1	TRBD1	NA	TRBV24-1	16	TGTGCCACCAGTGATTCTACAGGACAGGGGGCTAATGAGCAGTTCTTC	CATSDSTGQGANEQFF
TRBJ2-1	TRBD2	NA	TRBV19	14	TGTGCCAGTAGCTGGACTAGCGGGAACAATGAGCAGTTCTTC	CASSWTSGNNEQFF
TRBJ2-2	NA	NA	TRBV6-2/TRBV6-3	16	TGTGCCAGCAGTTCGCCGACACCGGTAAACACCGGGGAGCTGTTTTTT	CASSSPTPVNTGELFF
TRBJ2-2	TRBD1	NA	TRBV7-6	15	TGTGCCAGCAGCTCCCGACAGGGGAACACCGGGGAGCTGTTTTTT	CASSSRQGNTGELFF
TRBJ2-2	TRBD1	NA	TRBV5-1	20	TGCGCCAGCAGCTCTCGAGGTCGGGACAGGGGGGCCCCGAACACCGGGGAGCTGTTTTTT	CASSSRGRDRGAPNTGELFF
TRBJ1-1	NA	NA	TRBV18	12	TGTGCCAGCCGCAACCACATTTTTGAAGCTTTCTTT	CASRNHIFEAFF
TRBJ2-6	TRBD2	NA	TRBV3-1/TRBV3-2	18	TGTGCCAGCAGCCCCAGGACTAGCGGGAGCCCCGGGGCCAACGTCCTGACTTTC	CASSPRTSGSPGANVLTF
TRBJ2-6	TRBD1	NA	TRBV7-9	19	TGTGCCAGCAGCTCCCGGGGACAGGGGGCTTCGTCTGGGGCCAACGTCCTGACTTTC	CASSSRGQGASSGANVLTF
TRBJ2-1	TRBD2	NA	TRBV20-1	15	TGCAGTGCTAGTCGTGGGACTAGTACCTACAATGAGCAGTTCTTC	CSASRGTSTYNEQFF
TRBJ2-3	TRBD2	NA	TRBV9	17	TGTGCCAGCAGCGACAATCCGGGTCTAGTGGGGGGGGATACGCAGTATTTT	CASSDNPGLVGGDTQYF